The source of this T cell receptor beta chain is a study of Tregs in tolerant kidney transplant recipients (dated by TCRdb to about 2019). Background for the entire study: The study applied TCRbeta sequencing to find donor-specific regulatory T cells before combined kidney and bone marrow transplantation and then followed those same cells after transplant. Several methods of expanding Tregs specific for an allogeneic donor were compared by TCRbeta repertoire sequencing in 3 healthy controls. What the study reported, not specific to this receptor: Biological reproducibility was not examined directly, but technical replication error appeared to be minimal. The study was limited by small patient numbers, and the findings need validation in larger populations and under other immunosuppression protocols. Expanding Tregs with activated donor B cells appeared to identify the most biologically relevant and donor-specific TCRbeta repertoire.

Unstimulated Tregs (CD4+CD25+CD127-), CD4+ non-Tregs (CD4+CD25-), CD4 and CD8 cells were FACS-sorted from thawed PBMCs. Blood from healthy controls was obtained either from healthy volunteers or as purchased buffy coats. Healthy control blood was processed by Ficoll density gradient to PBMCs and cryopreserved; patient PBMCs were collected before and after transplant. For TCRbeta CDR3 sequencing, genomic DNA was extracted from sorted cells using the QIAGEN DNeasy Blood and Tissue Kit. High-throughput TCRbeta CDR3 sequencing, including PCR amplification with bias correction and internal controls, was performed commercially through immunoSEQ. From the authors' description of their analysis: A unique productive TCRbeta sequence was defined by the CDR3 nucleotide sequence when primers matched, and otherwise by the CDR3 amino acid sequence together with the Vbeta and Jbeta genes. To correct sorting error, sequences shared between sorted populations at a frequency ratio of 2:1 or less were removed; the rest were assigned to the higher population. A sequence counted as donor-reactive if, in CFSE-low cells, the sequence had a frequency of at least 0.01% and was expanded at least 5-fold compared with unstimulated cells. Jensen-Shannon divergence, calculated on the top 100 TCRbeta sequences ranked by frequency, was used to quantify repertoire divergence. For samples with multiple sequencing runs, sorting error was corrected separately for each run before the runs were pooled. Sourced from immuneACCESS, this table was stored by TCRdb with only in-frame sequences that have V and J called. A share of the clones is absent; for the studies checked, an unresolved V gene accounts for under half, and the remainder has no known explanation. V, J and clone size reflect that table, while D and trimming were determined from the DNA. Present in this sample are about 120,000 clones, 85% to 95% of which were seen just once. The ten largest clones capture more than 0.45% of the sample.

CDR1 MNHNY and CDR2 SVGAGI are derived from the germline V gene (reference sequence). Inclusive of the bounding cysteine and phenylalanine, the CDR3 is 14 residues long. Left in the record is the CDR3 DNA by itself, 42 bases read in frame from the first base. The V end gives up 2 bases and the J end 6 bases, leaving 3 bases in the junction not matched to a gene. About this clone itself: No antigen is known for it. No much larger clonotype is one base removed from it; base qualities were not supplied.

This clonotype was obtained from a human donor in good health. The sample taken for sequencing was CD4+ T cells from blood. The chain is encoded by TRBV6-6 joined to TRBJ1-5; 8 bases in the middle match TRBD1. The CDR3 protein is CASSYGQGGQPQHF. The DNA sequence follows: TGTGCCAGCAGTTACGGACAGGGAGGTCAGCCCCAGCATTTT.